This is a list of T cell receptor beta chains from one sample in a study of CD8+ T cells in alopecia areata. Data came from immunoSEQ multiplex PCR; TCRdb stores just in-frame clones and leaves some out. Of about 200,000 clones listed, approximately 56% were seen once; the top ten hold around 3.2%. The sequencing used CD4+ T cells sorted from blood, collected at week 4, from a patient treated with tofacitinib. The receptors shown here come from a human donor with alopecia areata. Both conserved end residues are part of each CDR3. Fields, in order: CDR3 length, clone size, V gene, J gene, D gene, CDR3 protein, CDR3 DNA. A D gene is named only where the DNA matches it firmly. Clone size is stated in some rows and not others, as once, few, many or a class when expanded.

>13|once|TRBV7-2|TRBJ2-3|-
CASKKTGTDTQYF
TGTGCCAGCAAAAAGACAGGCACAGATACGCAGTATTTT
>12|-|TRBV11-1|TRBJ2-1|-
CASSLDVREQFF
TGTGCCAGCAGCTTAGACGTAAGGGAGCAGTTCTTC
>16|-|TRBV7-3|TRBJ2-3|-
CASSLLTSGGTDTQYF
TGTGCCAGCAGCTTGCTAACCTCTGGGGGCACAGATACGCAGTATTTT
>16|once|TRBV27|TRBJ2-5|TRBD2
CASREPGTSGVETQYF
TGTGCCAGCAGGGAGCCTGGGACTAGCGGGGTGGAGACCCAGTACTTC
>12|-|TRBV6-1|TRBJ1-6|-
CASSEAGSFLHF
TGTGCCAGCAGTGAAGCTGGCAGTTTCCTCCACTTT
>18|few|TRBV19|TRBJ2-3|TRBD2
CASSKRGTSGGITDTQYF
TGTGCCAGTAGTAAACGCGGGACTAGCGGGGGGATCACAGATACGCAGTATTTT
>11|few|TRBV29-1|TRBJ2-5|-
CSVDGKETQYF
TGCAGCGTTGACGGTAAAGAGACCCAGTACTTC
>15|-|TRBV28|TRBJ1-2|-
CASSSMITGLYGYTF
TGTGCCAGCAGTTCAATGATTACAGGGTTGTATGGCTACACCTTC
>14|-|TRBV6-5|TRBJ2-5|-
CASSLGKGKETQYF
TGTGCCAGCAGTCTAGGGAAGGGAAAAGAGACCCAGTACTTC
>12|-|TRBV29-1|TRBJ1-1|TRBD1
CSVGTGEGEAFF
TGCAGCGTAGGGACAGGGGAGGGTGAAGCTTTCTTT
>15|-|TRBV25-1|TRBJ2-7|-
CASSDPTRGSREQYF
TGTGCCAGCAGTGATCCAACTCGGGGGAGCAGGGAGCAGTACTTC
>14|few|TRBV29-1|TRBJ2-3|TRBD2
CSVDSRGGADTQYF
TGCAGCGTTGACTCGCGGGGGGGGGCAGATACGCAGTATTTT
>13|-|TRBV29-1|TRBJ1-2|-
CSVGQRERYGYTF
TGCAGCGTCGGACAGAGGGAACGATATGGCTACACCTTC
>13|-|TRBV6-5|TRBJ2-2|-
CASSLRNTGELFF
TGTGCCAGCAGTCTCCGAAACACCGGGGAGCTGTTTTTT
>14|few|TRBV25-1|TRBJ1-2|-
CASSEFKRNYGYTF
TGTGCCAGCAGTGAATTCAAAAGGAACTATGGCTACACCTTC
>16|few|TRBV7-8|TRBJ1-4|-
CASSPLLAATNEKLFF
TGTGCCAGCAGCCCCCTTTTGGCTGCAACTAATGAAAAACTGTTTTTT
>14|-|TRBV29-1|TRBJ1-2|-
CSVEGRGVNYGYTF
TGCAGCGTTGAAGGGCGGGGGGTCAACTATGGCTACACCTTC
>14|-|TRBV30|TRBJ1-6|-
CAWSRLTSNSPLHF
TGTGCCTGGTCCAGGCTGACGTCCAATTCACCCCTCCACTTT
>16|-|TRBV28|TRBJ2-2|-
CASSRTDSVNTGELFF
TGTGCCAGCAGTCGGACGGACAGTGTAAACACCGGGGAGCTGTTTTTT
>15|once|TRBV30|TRBJ1-1|-
CAWSLSSGGNTEAFF
TGTGCCTGGAGCCTCTCCTCGGGGGGGAACACTGAAGCTTTCTTT
>14|-|TRBV6-6|TRBJ2-7|TRBD2
CASSRRASGGEQYF
TGTGCCAGCAGTCGTAGGGCTAGCGGGGGCGAGCAGTACTTC
>14|-|TRBV28|TRBJ2-7|-
CASRALGGVYEQYF
TGTGCCAGCAGGGCCCTAGGGGGGGTCTACGAGCAGTACTTC
>12|-|TRBV30|TRBJ2-2|-
CAWAGARRELFF
TGTGCCTGGGCAGGGGCGAGGCGGGAGCTGTTTTTT
>14|-|TRBV7-8|TRBJ1-4|-
CASSPPWPGEKLFF
TGTGCCAGCAGCCCCCCCTGGCCGGGTGAAAAACTGTTTTTT
>13|once|TRBV29-1|TRBJ1-5|-
CSVGWNVNQPQHF
TGCAGCGTGGGATGGAACGTCAATCAGCCCCAGCATTTT
>12|few|TRBV15|TRBJ2-5|TRBD2
CATDRGDETQYF
TGTGCCACCGACCGGGGGGACGAGACCCAGTACTTC
>15|-|TRBV5-1|TRBJ2-5|TRBD1
CASSPMDRTQETQYF
TGCGCCAGCAGCCCCATGGACAGGACCCAAGAGACCCAGTACTTC
>13|few|TRBV29-1|TRBJ1-1|TRBD1
CSVHRGGYTEAFF
TGCAGCGTCCACAGGGGAGGGTACACTGAAGCTTTCTTT
>15|-|TRBV6-1|TRBJ1-2|-
CASSELGARGYGYTF
TGTGCCAGCAGTGAACTGGGGGCTCGGGGCTATGGCTACACCTTC
>15|few|TRBV5-1|TRBJ2-4|-
CASSPRGIAKNIQYF
TGCGCCAGCAGCCCCAGGGGTATAGCCAAAAACATTCAGTACTTC
>14|-|TRBV7-2|TRBJ1-4|TRBD1
CASSRQGRGEKLFF
TGTGCCAGCAGCCGACAGGGTCGGGGTGAAAAACTGTTTTTT
>14|-|TRBV30|TRBJ1-2|-
CAWSVYGAGYGYTF
TGTGCCTGGAGTGTATATGGGGCCGGCTATGGCTACACCTTC
>14|-|TRBV2|TRBJ2-1|-
CASSEWGVHNEQFF
TGTGCCAGCAGTGAGTGGGGTGTACACAATGAGCAGTTCTTC
>14|-|TRBV29-1|TRBJ2-2|-
CSVGRVVATGELFF
TGCAGCGTTGGTAGGGTAGTGGCGACCGGGGAGCTGTTTTTT
>13|few|TRBV4-1|TRBJ1-2|-
CASSQVRDYGYTF
TGCGCCAGCAGCCAAGTACGTGACTATGGCTACACCTTC
>14|few|TRBV5-1|TRBJ2-5|-
CASSQGTVQETQYF
TGCGCCAGCAGCCAGGGGACGGTACAAGAGACCCAGTACTTC
>14|-|TRBV27|TRBJ1-6|-
CASSSDFWNSPLHF
TGTGCCAGCAGCAGCGACTTCTGGAATTCACCCCTCCACTTT